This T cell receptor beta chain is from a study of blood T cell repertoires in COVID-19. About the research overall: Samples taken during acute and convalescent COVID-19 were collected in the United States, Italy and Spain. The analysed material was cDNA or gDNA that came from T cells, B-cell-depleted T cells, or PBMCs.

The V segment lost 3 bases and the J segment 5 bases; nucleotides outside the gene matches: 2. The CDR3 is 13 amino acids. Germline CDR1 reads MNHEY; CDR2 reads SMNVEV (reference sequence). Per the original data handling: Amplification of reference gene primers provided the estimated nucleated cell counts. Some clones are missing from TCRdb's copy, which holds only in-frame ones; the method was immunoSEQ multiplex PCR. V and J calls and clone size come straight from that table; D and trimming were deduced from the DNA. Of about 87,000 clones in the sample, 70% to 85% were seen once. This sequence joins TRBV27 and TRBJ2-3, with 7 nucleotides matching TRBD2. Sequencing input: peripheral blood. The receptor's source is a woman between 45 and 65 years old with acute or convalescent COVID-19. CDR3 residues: CASSFLAEDTQYF. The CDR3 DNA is TGTGCCAGCAGTTTCCTAGCGGAAGATACGCAGTATTTT.